This T cell receptor beta chain was profiled in a study of post-analysis software for immune sequencing data. Study outcomes and limitations: Strong same-batch co-clustering of samples appeared with F measure clustering. Diversity measured as normalized Chao1 was significantly lower in multiple sclerosis patients than in controls.

This clonotype has only a few counts. What it binds is unknown. Unique molecular identifiers featured in each of the TCR beta cDNA libraries. The authors obtained 500,000 to 600,000 cDNA molecules from about 0.94 to 9.7 million T cells. TCRdb itself ran the PCR reads through MiXCR, one entry per CDR3 protein. The profile shows some 370,000 distinct CDR3 sequences, 30% to 45% of them singletons. This TCR came from a girl aged 5-17 years with multiple sclerosis. Specimen: blood.

The CDR3 loop reads CASSAWTGNEQYF. CDR3 bases: TGCGCCAGCAGCGCTTGGACAGGGAACGAGCAGTACTTC. This chain links TRBV5-1 with TRBJ2-7; 8 nucleotides agree with TRBD1. The V gene end was trimmed by 4 bases and the J gene end by 5 bases; junction bases not matched to a gene: 5. Germline V gives CDR1 SGHRS, CDR2 YFSETQ. This CDR3 has 13 amino acids.